The sequence of this T cell receptor (beta chain) was determined in a study of blood T cell repertoires in COVID-19. About the research overall: Samples taken during acute and convalescent COVID-19 were collected in the United States, Italy and Spain. Sources were T cells, B-cell-depleted T cells, or PBMCs; the material itself was cDNA or gDNA.

The CDR3 is made up of 15 amino acids. The germline V gene has CDR1 SGHTA and CDR2 FQGTGA. V was pared by 5 bases and J by 5 bases, with 15 bases between. The Seattle patients joined while their infection was active and were tracked longitudinally afterward. In the authors' workflow: Using reference gene primer amplification, nucleated cell counts were estimated. The repertoire was sequenced with immunoSEQ multiplex PCR; TCRdb's copy has only in-frame clones and lacks some. For V, J and clone size, that table is used; D and trimming come from the DNA. The sample records 81,000 or so clones, approximately 85% being singletons.

The sequence was collected from a man aged 45-60 years with COVID-19, enrolled during active disease. This sequence joins TRBV7-3 and TRBJ2-2, with D tentatively TRBD2 (6 bases). The sequencing sample was made of peripheral blood. DNA for the CDR3: TGTGCCAGCAGCCCGGACTACTCAGAGACCGGGGAGCTGTTTTTT. Its protein is CASSPDYSETGELFF.